These 23 T cell receptor beta chains share one sample of origin, sequenced in a study of T cell responses to AZD1222 COVID-19 vaccine. This table comes from immunoSEQ multiplex PCR, and its TCRdb copy is limited to in-frame clones, with some not included. There are 120,000 to 150,000 clones in the sample; over 85% occur only once, and more than 0.8% lies in the top ten. The sample consisted of peripheral blood, taken on day 0 of MenACWY control vaccination. The receptors stem from an adult in good health.

The chain is built from TRBV4-1 and TRBJ2-3; D is possibly TRBD1 (5 bases). The V end lost 1 base, the J end lost 0 bases, and 8 bases lay between the germline ends. Germline V lookup: CDR1 MGHRA, CDR2 YSYEKL. The CDR3 extends over 15 amino acids. Written as DNA, the CDR3 is TGCGCCAGCAGCCAAGGGGGCGAGAGCACAGATACGCAGTATTTT. It yields the protein CASSQGGESTDTQYF.

The V gene is TRBV3-1 (or the pseudogene TRBV3-2), the J gene TRBJ1-5; D perhaps matches TRBD1 (6 bases). The CDR3 sequence is 15 residues long. Looked up from germline, CDR1 is LGHDT and CDR2 is YNNKEL (reference sequence). V was cut by 2 bases and J by 5 bases, with 13 bases left in between. DNA of the CDR3: TGTGCCAGCAGCCAAAGTATCAGGGGCGATCAGCCCCAGCATTTT. Protein: CASSQSIRGDQPQHF.

The chain is built from TRBV28 and TRBJ1-1; D unclear. Germline loops: CDR1 MDHEN, CDR2 SYDVKM. Deletions cut 5 bases from V and 5 bases from J, with 18 bases between. The CDR3 covers 15 residues. The DNA for the CDR3 is TGTGCCAGCAGTCCCACCTCGGGAGAGAGTACTGAAGCTTTCTTT. Amino acid sequence: CASSPTSGESTEAFF.

V gene TRBV4-1 combines with J gene TRBJ1-5; TRBD1 agrees at 7 bases. CDR1 MGHRA and CDR2 YSYEKL come from the germline V gene. The CDR3 totals 16 residues. The ends lost 0 bases at V and 2 bases at J; junction bases unmatched: 4. The CDR3: CASSQDQGTGNQPQHF. The CDR3 DNA sequence: TGCGCCAGCAGCCAAGATCAGGGGACAGGCAATCAGCCCCAGCATTTT.

The chain couples TRBV2 to TRBJ2-7, with 10 nucleotides matching TRBD1. V was pared by 6 bases and J by 5 bases, with 16 bases of the junction left unmatched. CDR1 and CDR2 (germline): SNHLY, FYNNEI. The CDR3 runs to 17 residues. CDR3 loop: CASRGDRGRRRRHEQYF. As DNA, the CDR3 is TGTGCCAGCAGGGGAGACAGGGGGCGGCGACGACGCCACGAGCAGTACTTC.

The chain couples TRBV14 to TRBJ2-5; D gene uncertain. V gave up 6 bases and J gave up 0 bases, with 11 bases separating them. CDR3 length equals 14 residues. CDR1 and CDR2 from the germline V gene are SGHDN and FVKESK. CDR3 sequence (DNA): TGTGCCAGCAGTCTGATCCGGGACCAAGAGACCCAGTACTTC. It translates to CASSLIRDQETQYF.

The chain carries TRBV27 and TRBJ2-7; no reliable D call. This CDR3 spans 12 amino acids. Trimming left V 0 bases short and J 4 bases short, with 4 bases between. Germline CDR1 is MNHEY and CDR2 is SMNVEV (reference sequence). This chain's CDR3 is CASSLSGYEQYF. CDR3 nucleotide sequence: TGTGCCAGCAGTTTATCGGGGTACGAGCAGTACTTC.

The chain has TRBV6-1 and TRBJ1-3; D gene uncertain. With 2 bases removed from V and 0 bases from J, the gap between germline ends came to 8 bases. Germline V lookup: CDR1 MNHNS, CDR2 SASEGT. This CDR3 contains 15 residues. CDR3: CASSELWASGNTIYF. The CDR3 DNA reads as TGTGCCAGCAGTGAATTGTGGGCCTCTGGAAACACCATATATTTT.

This chain uses TRBV6-5 with TRBJ1-2; D gene uncertain. The V and J ends lost 7 bases and 6 bases respectively, with 21 bases between them. This CDR3 contains 15 residues. Germline assignment: CDR1 MNHEY and CDR2 SVGAGI. Written as DNA, the CDR3 is TGTGCCAGCAAAGAAAACGGAGGTGATGGGGATGGCTACACCTTC. Translated: CASKENGGDGDGYTF.

This clone has a single count. J is TRBJ1-1 and V is TRBV5-1; possibly TRBD1 for D (6 bases). CDR1 and CDR2 (germline): SGHRS, YFSETQ. Trimming shortened V by 3 bases and J by 3 bases, and 15 bases separated the two germline ends. The CDR3 totals 15 residues. As DNA, the CDR3 is TGCGCCAGCAGCTGGGAGGGGGTGAGCGACACTGAAGCTTTCTTT. Its translation: CASSWEGVSDTEAFF. The variable domain in full, with the rest retrieved from reference TRBV5-1 and TRBJ1-1, is KAGVTQTPRYLIKTRGQQVTLSCSPISGHRSVSWYQQTPGQGLQFLFEYFSETQRNKGNFPGRFSGRQFSNSRSEMNVSTLELGDSALYLCASSWEGVSDTEAFFGQGTRLTVV.

The gene calls are TRBV5-4 and TRBJ1-3, with D unclear. The CDR3 contains 16 residues. The germline V gene encodes CDR1 SGHNT and CDR2 YYREEE (reference sequence). V was trimmed by 3 bases and J by 0 bases, leaving 13 bases between them. The CDR3 protein is CASSSPDGLSGNTIYF. Written as DNA, the CDR3 is TGTGCCAGCAGCTCACCCGACGGACTCTCTGGAAACACCATATATTTT.

V gene TRBV6-6 combines with J gene TRBJ1-2; a possible D gene is TRBD1 (5 bases). Trimming removed 0 bases at V and 5 bases at J, with 13 bases between. Germline values: CDR1 MNHNY, CDR2 SVGAGI (reference sequence). CDR3 length equals 15 residues. CDR3 DNA sequence: TGTGCCAGCAGTTACTCGATGGGGGGGGAGTATGGCTACACCTTC. Translated, it gives CASSYSMGGEYGYTF.

The chain combines TRBV3-1 (or the pseudogene TRBV3-2) with TRBJ2-7; D remains unclear. The CDR3 is 14 residues long. Looked up from germline, CDR1 is LGHDT and CDR2 is YNNKEL (reference sequence). V lost 2 bases to trimming and J lost 1 base, with 9 bases between them. Here the CDR3 reads CASSQSPLSYEQYF. The CDR3 DNA follows: TGTGCCAGCAGCCAAAGCCCTCTGTCCTACGAGCAGTACTTC.

V gene TRBV19 combines with J gene TRBJ1-1; a possible D gene is TRBD1 (6 bases). V was trimmed by 7 bases and J by 4 bases, leaving 13 bases between them. The V gene's germline CDR1 is LNHDA and CDR2 SQIVND (reference sequence). The CDR3 has 13 amino acids. The CDR3 DNA reads as TGTGCCAGTACTATTAGGGACACCACTGAAGCTTTCTTT. Residues: CASTIRDTTEAFF.

The chain combines TRBV7-9 with TRBJ1-1; the D is unclear. The CDR3 covers 14 residues. The germline CDR1 and CDR2 sequences are SEHNR and FQNEAQ (reference sequence). Trimming left V 1 base short and J 1 base short, with 7 bases between. The CDR3 loop is CASSLVFENTEAFF. The CDR3 DNA reads TGTGCCAGCAGCTTAGTCTTTGAGAACACTGAAGCTTTCTTT.

The V call is TRBV5-1, the J call TRBJ2-1, with 10 nucleotides matching TRBD2. This CDR3 has 19 amino acids. V lost 0 bases, J lost 6 bases, and 15 bases stayed unmatched. Germline loops: CDR1 SGHRS, CDR2 YFSETQ. The CDR3 region has the DNA TGCGCCAGCAGCTTGGCCGTCTGGGCTAGCGGGAGTTTTGGCAATGAGCAGTTCTTC. This encodes CASSLAVWASGSFGNEQFF.

This clone was observed a single time. The chain carries TRBV7-3 and TRBJ1-1, with 9 positions matching TRBD1. This CDR3 spans 15 amino acids. Germline CDR1 and CDR2: SGHTA and FQGTGA. Losses at the gene ends were 5 bases for V and 4 bases for J; bases not matched to a gene: 8. The CDR3, as DNA: TGTGCCAGCAGCCCGGCCGGGACAGGGTTCACTGAAGCTTTCTTT. This codes for CASSPAGTGFTEAFF.

The V call is TRBV4-3, the J call TRBJ1-5, with 7 bases fitting TRBD1. The CDR3 covers 14 residues. Losses at the gene ends were 5 bases for V and 5 bases for J; bases not matched to a gene: 6. Germline CDR1 reads LGHNA; CDR2 reads YSLEER. CDR3 bases: TGCGCCAGCAGCTATCGACAGGGAGATCAGCCCCAGCATTTT. As protein: CASSYRQGDQPQHF.

This chain links TRBV19 with TRBJ2-5; D may match TRBD1 or TRBD2 (5 bases each). Germline-derived CDR1 and CDR2 are LNHDA and SQIVND (reference sequence). The CDR3 contains 14 residues. V was shortened by 8 bases and J by 3 bases, with 16 bases between the two germline ends. The CDR3 loop is CASALRGHKETQYF. CDR3 nucleotides: TGTGCCAGTGCCTTGAGGGGTCATAAAGAGACCCAGTACTTC.

The rearrangement links TRBV5-8 to TRBJ1-6, with D uncertain. Germline values: CDR1 SGHTS, CDR2 YDEGEE. The CDR3 has 17 residues. Deletions cut 0 bases from V and 0 bases from J, with 10 bases between. CDR3 sequence (DNA): TGTGCCAGCAGCTTGGCCCCCTGGGTCTCCTATAATTCACCCCTCCACTTT. Translated, it gives CASSLAPWVSYNSPLHF.

The gene calls are TRBV5-3 and TRBJ1-4; D is unclear. TRBV5-3 belongs to the ORF category, with a function that is uncertain. The length of the CDR3 is 14 residues. V was shortened by 1 base and J by 7 bases, with 11 bases between the two germline ends. CDR3 sequence reads: CARSLKSFSEKLFF. As DNA, the CDR3 is TGTGCCAGAAGCTTGAAGAGTTTTAGTGAAAAACTGTTTTTT.

This chain uses TRBV7-9 with TRBJ2-2; 7 nucleotides align to TRBD1. Germline V gene sequence: CDR1 SEHNR, CDR2 FQNEAQ (reference sequence). V was clipped by 4 bases and J by 6 bases; unmatched bases: 8. This CDR3 has 15 residues. In DNA, the CDR3 is TGTGCCAGCAGCTCACCTTTTCAGGGGGCCGGGGAGCTGTTTTTT. This codes for CASSSPFQGAGELFF.

This chain connects TRBV27 to TRBJ2-7, with 7 bases lining up with TRBD1. Germline loops: CDR1 MNHEY, CDR2 SMNVEV (reference sequence). The V gene end was trimmed by 3 bases and the J gene end by 2 bases; junction bases not matched to a gene: 13. The CDR3 consists of 17 residues. CDR3 sequence reads: CASSFLGIRDSTYEQYF. The CDR3 bases are TGTGCCAGCAGTTTCTTGGGAATCCGGGACAGTACCTACGAGCAGTACTTC.